These 10 T cell receptor beta chains came from one sample sequenced in a study of blood T cell repertoires in COVID-19. Generated by immunoSEQ multiplex PCR, the TCRdb table keeps only in-frame clones and is missing some. The profile shows tens of thousands of clones, about 91% of them singletons. Sequencing used peripheral blood. Receptors originate from a man in his 70s with active or convalescent COVID-19.

V usage is TRBV4-2 and J usage is TRBJ1-4; the match to TRBD1 covers 12 bases. The V gene end was trimmed by 4 bases and the J gene end by 8 bases; junction bases not matched to a gene: 11. Germline lookup yields CDR1 LGHNA and CDR2 YNFKEQ. This CDR3 spans 17 amino acids. In nucleotides, the CDR3 is TGTGCCAGCAGCCGTCTAGGGACAGGGGGCTTGGGGGAAAAACTGTTTTTT. This encodes CASSRLGTGGLGEKLFF.

The chain couples TRBV6-1 to TRBJ1-5, with 7 bases identical to TRBD1. CDR1 is MNHNS and CDR2 is SASEGT in the germline V gene. There are 16 residues in the CDR3. Unmatched junction bases numbered 6, after V lost 4 bases and J lost 0 bases. The CDR3 DNA follows: TGTGCCAGCAGTGGGGGGACAGCTTATAGCAATCAGCCCCAGCATTTT. It yields the protein CASSGGTAYSNQPQHF.

As DNA, the CDR3 is TGTGCCAGCACGCGGCAGGGTACGAGGGGCTACACCTTC. It translates to CASTRQGTRGYTF. The chain links TRBV6-5 to TRBJ1-2; a weak D match, TRBD1 (5 bases). The CDR3 sequence is 13 residues long. Trimming pared 7 bases from V and 8 bases from J, leaving 17 bases between. In germline, CDR1 is MNHEY, CDR2 SVGAGI.

This clone showed up just once. The chain employs TRBV6-5 and TRBJ1-4; possibly TRBD1 for D (5 bases). The CDR3 runs to 14 residues. Germline lookup yields CDR1 MNHEY and CDR2 SVGAGI. Trimming left V 6 bases short and J 6 bases short, with 14 bases between. The CDR3 DNA sequence: TGTGCCAGCAGGAGGGACTGGGAGGATGAAAAACTGTTTTTT. Translated, it gives CASRRDWEDEKLFF.

This clone has a single count. The chain combines TRBV25-1 with TRBJ1-1; no firm D call. With 3 bases removed from V and 10 bases from J, the gap between germline ends came to 12 bases. The CDR3 length is 12 residues. CDR1 and CDR2 (germline): MGHDK, SYGVNS. CDR3 bases: TGTGCCAGCAGTGATGATCGGGCGGGAGCTTTCTTT. Translated: CASSDDRAGAFF. Looking up the rest from reference TRBV25-1 and TRBJ1-1 gives the full variable domain: EADIYQTPRYLVIGTGKKITLECSQTMGHDKMYWYQQDPGMELHLIHYSYGVNSTEKGDLSSESTVSRIRTEHFPLTLESARPSHTSQYLCASSDDRAGAFFGQGTRLTVV.

The chain uses TRBV5-4 and TRBJ1-1; no firm D call. CDR1 and CDR2 (germline): SGHNT, YYREEE (reference sequence). V was clipped by 2 bases and J by 1 base, with 9 bases between them. This CDR3 spans 14 amino acids. In DNA form, the CDR3 reads TGTGCCAGCAGCTTCTTGCCAGGGAACACTGAAGCTTTCTTT. This gives the protein CASSFLPGNTEAFF.

The rearrangement uses TRBV6-5 and TRBJ2-7; D possibly corresponds to TRBD1 (5 bases). The CDR3 contains 14 residues. Germline CDR1 reads MNHEY; CDR2 reads SVGAGI. V was clipped by 0 bases and J by 6 bases, with 12 bases between them. CDR3 loop: CASSYSNQGGEQYF. The CDR3 bases are TGTGCCAGCAGTTACTCGAATCAGGGTGGCGAGCAGTACTTC.

The chain recombines TRBV11-3 with TRBJ2-3; 9 bases fit TRBD2. Trimming cost V 0 bases and J 0 bases; bases outside gene matches: 4. Germline CDR1 SGHNT, CDR2 YENEEA. This CDR3 contains 17 residues. CDR3 sequence reads: CASSLDRLAGSTDTQYF. In DNA form, the CDR3 reads TGTGCCAGCAGCTTAGATCGGCTAGCGGGGAGCACAGATACGCAGTATTTT. Together with reference TRBV11-3 and TRBJ2-3, the CDR3 gives the full variable domain: EAGVVQSPRYKIIEKKQPVAFWCNPISGHNTLYWYLQNLGQGPELLIRYENEEAVDDSQLPKDRFSAERLKGVDSTLKIQPAELGDSAVYLCASSLDRLAGSTDTQYFGPGTRLTVL.

This clone was recorded only once. V is TRBV28 and J is TRBJ2-7, with D perhaps matching TRBD2 (6 bases). The CDR3 runs to 15 residues. Trimming removed 7 bases from V and 7 bases from J, with 23 bases in between. Germline lookup yields CDR1 MDHEN and CDR2 SYDVKM. DNA for the CDR3: TGTGCCAGCAACTTACAAGGGGCAGGGAGGCAGGAGCAGTACTTC. Translation: CASNLQGAGRQEQYF.

The chain carries TRBV5-1 and TRBJ2-2; 7 bases are a match to TRBD1. Unmatched junction bases numbered 15, after V lost 5 bases and J lost 5 bases. The germline gives CDR1 SGHRS, CDR2 YFSETQ. The CDR3 runs to 17 residues. The CDR3: CASRDGGPTGRTGELFF. The CDR3 coding sequence is TGCGCCAGCAGGGATGGCGGGCCGACAGGGAGAACCGGGGAGCTGTTTTTT. Supplemented by reference TRBV5-1 and TRBJ2-2, the full variable domain reads KAGVTQTPRYLIKTRGQQVTLSCSPISGHRSVSWYQQTPGQGLQFLFEYFSETQRNKGNFPGRFSGRQFSNSRSEMNVSTLELGDSALYLCASRDGGPTGRTGELFFGEGSRLTVL.